The rows below give T cell receptor beta chains drawn from one sample of a study of blood T cell repertoires in COVID-19. Repertoires were generated with immunoSEQ multiplex PCR, while TCRdb's copy carries only in-frame clones and drops some. The sample includes about 130,000 clones, about 80% of them seen just once. Sequencing was carried out using PBMCs or T cells enriched from blood (not recorded which). All receptors come from a man aged 45-65 years who had recovered from COVID-19. Each CDR3 is given with its conserved first and last residue. A D gene is named only where the DNA matches it firmly. Where a row states a size, it is once, few, many or the class of an expanded clone; other rows omit it.

TRBD1 . 14 TRBJ1-5 TRBV6-5 TGTGCCAGCAGAGGACAGGGGGGCAATCAGCCCCAGCATTTT CASRGQGGNQPQHF
TRBD1 once 15 TRBJ1-3 TRBV30 TGTGCCTGGCGGAGGGGGCAGAGCTCTGGAAACACCATATATTTT CAWRRGQSSGNTIYF
. . 14 TRBJ1-5 TRBV10-3 TGTGCCATAGTTGACAGTTCTAGCAATCAGCCCCAGCATTTT CAIVDSSSNQPQHF
TRBD1 . 15 TRBJ1-5 TRBV9 TGTGCCAGCAGCGTAAATTCAGGGGGCGGACAGCCCCAGCATTTT CASSVNSGGGQPQHF
. . 13 TRBJ2-7 TRBV30 TGTGCCTGGAATCGGGGAAGCTCCTACGAGCAGTACTTC CAWNRGSSYEQYF
TRBD1 . 14 TRBJ1-2 TRBV28 TGTGCCAGCAGTGACAGGGCTGCCTTCCTCTACTACACCTTC CASSDRAAFLYYTF
. . 17 TRBJ1-2 TRBV19 TGTGCCAGTAGTATACGATCGGGAGAACACTCAAACTATGGCTACACCTTC CASSIRSGEHSNYGYTF
. . 12 TRBJ2-7 TRBV5-6 TGTGCCAGCAATACAAGAATCTACGAGCAGTACTTC CASNTRIYEQYF
. . 14 TRBJ1-2 TRBV25-1 TGTGCCAGCAGCGAACAGGGAAGTAACTATGGCTACACCTTC CASSEQGSNYGYTF
TRBD1 . 14 TRBJ2-1 TRBV3-1/TRBV3-2 TGTGCCAGCAGCCAACTAGACAGGGGCGGGGAGGAGTTCTTC CASSQLDRGGEEFF
TRBD1 . 14 TRBJ1-4 TRBV5-1 TGCGCCAGCAGCATCGGGACAGGGGACGAAAAACTGTTTTTT CASSIGTGDEKLFF
. . 14 TRBJ2-3 TRBV18 TGTGCCAGCTCACCCTTAGGGGCCACAGATACGCAGTATTTT CASSPLGATDTQYF
. . 19 TRBJ1-1 TRBV19 TGTGCCAGTAGTATGTCGGTTGGGGGAGGTTATACGGGGAACACTGAAGCTTTCTTT CASSMSVGGGYTGNTEAFF
. . 13 TRBJ1-2 TRBV27 TGTGCCAGCAGTTGGACCGGGGAAGGAAGCTACACCTTC CASSWTGEGSYTF
. . 12 TRBJ1-2 TRBV6-5 TGTGCCAGCAGTTACAATCTCTATGGCTACACCTTC CASSYNLYGYTF
. . 13 TRBJ1-2 TRBV7-3 TGTGCCAGCAGCTTCGGCAGGGGATATGGCTACACCTTC CASSFGRGYGYTF
TRBD2 . 19 TRBJ2-1 TRBV5-1 TGCGCCAGCAGCTTGGCCGGGCGGGGACTAGCTCCCTCATACAATGAGCAGTTCTTC CASSLAGRGLAPSYNEQFF
. . 15 TRBJ2-2 TRBV6-5 TGTGCCAGCAGTTACCACACTACGAACACCGGGGAGCTGTTTTTT CASSYHTTNTGELFF
. . 16 TRBJ1-3 TRBV28 TGTGCCAGCAGTTCCCCGGGAGCGGACTCTGGAAACACCATATATTTT CASSSPGADSGNTIYF
. . 15 TRBJ1-1 TRBV7-2 TGTGCCAGCAGCCCCGAGGCGGGGATGAACACTGAAGCTTTCTTT CASSPEAGMNTEAFF
. . 13 TRBJ2-3 TRBV15 TGTGCCACCAGCAGGGGGGGAGTAGATACGCAGTATTTT CATSRGGVDTQYF
TRBD1 . 16 TRBJ1-1 TRBV3-1/TRBV3-2 TGTGCCAGCAGCCAAGCGAGACAGGGGCCCAACACTGAAGCTTTCTTT CASSQARQGPNTEAFF
TRBD2 . 17 TRBJ2-2 TRBV13 TGTGCCAGCGAGAAGGGACTAGCGGGGGGGAACACCGGGGAGCTGTTTTTT CASEKGLAGGNTGELFF
TRBD1 few 14 TRBJ1-1 TRBV28 TGTGCCGGCGGCGAGGGGGCAATGAACACTGAAGCTTTCTTT CAGGEGAMNTEAFF
. . 15 TRBJ2-7 TRBV7-3 TGTGCCAGCAGCTTAGGGCAGCCCTCCCTCTACGAGCAGTACTTC CASSLGQPSLYEQYF
. . 14 TRBJ1-5 TRBV18 TGTGCCAGCTCACCACGAGGGAGCAATCAGCCCCAGCATTTT CASSPRGSNQPQHF
. . 16 TRBJ1-2 TRBV5-1 TGCGCCAGCAGCTTGGAGCAGGGAGGGTCGCCCTATGGCTACACCTTC CASSLEQGGSPYGYTF
TRBD1 . 16 TRBJ2-6 TRBV19 TGTGCCAGTAGTATGACAGGGCTCTCTGGGGCCAACGTCCTGACTTTC CASSMTGLSGANVLTF
TRBD2 once 15 TRBJ2-3 TRBV7-3 TGTGCCAGCAGCTCCCCGGGACTAGGCGTCCATACGCAGTATTTT CASSSPGLGVHTQYF
. . 12 TRBJ1-1 TRBV19 TGTGCCAGTAGTTGGGGGGTCGCTGAAGCTTTCTTT CASSWGVAEAFF
. . 13 TRBJ2-3 TRBV5-6 TGTGCCAGCAGCTTCGAACTCACAGATACGCAGTATTTT CASSFELTDTQYF
. . 14 TRBJ1-2 TRBV12-5 TGTGCTAGTGGTTTGCCCCCTTCAGCGAGGGGCTACACCTTC CASGLPPSARGYTF
. . 15 TRBJ1-2 TRBV19 TGTGCCAGCCAAAAAATCTGGACAGCTAACTATGGCTACACCTTC CASQKIWTANYGYTF
. . 16 TRBJ2-7 TRBV7-9 TGTGCCAGCAGCTCGGAGCTCGGATTGGGTTTCTACGAGCAGTACTTC CASSSELGLGFYEQYF
. . 10 TRBJ2-5 TRBV2 TGTGCCACTAGAAGCGAGACCCAGTACTTC CATRSETQYF
. . 14 TRBJ1-1 TRBV5-5 TGTGCCAGCAGCTCCGGGATGGGTCGCACTGAAGCTTTCTTT CASSSGMGRTEAFF
. once 13 TRBJ1-1 TRBV12-3/TRBV12-4 TGTGCCAGCAGTTACAGGTTGAACACTGAAGCTTTCTTT CASSYRLNTEAFF
. . 17 TRBJ1-5 TRBV25-1 TGTGCCAGCAGTGAAGGGACAAGGAGTTTCCGAAATCAGCCCCAGCATTTT CASSEGTRSFRNQPQHF
. . 14 TRBJ1-2 TRBV4-1 TGCGCCAGCAGCCAAGATGGGAGGGATGGCGGCTACACCTTC CASSQDGRDGGYTF
. . 14 TRBJ1-2 TRBV7-3 TGTGCCAGCAAGCGGGCACCCGATAACTATGGCTACACCTTC CASKRAPDNYGYTF
. few 15 TRBJ1-3 TRBV3-1/TRBV3-2 TGTGCCAGCAGCCTGTGGGAGACCAAAGGAAACACCATATATTTT CASSLWETKGNTIYF
. . 13 TRBJ1-5 TRBV10-3 TGTGCCATCAGTGAGTCGCAGAATCAGCCCCAGCATTTT CAISESQNQPQHF
. . 18 TRBJ1-3 TRBV4-1 TGCGCCAGCAGCCAAGAGGCGGGGGAGGTAGATGCTGGAAACACCATATATTTT CASSQEAGEVDAGNTIYF
. . 17 TRBJ1-4 TRBV9 TGTGCCAGCAGCTCCTCGGGCAGGGGAGGGATGTCAGAAAAACTGTTTTTT CASSSSGRGGMSEKLFF
. once 14 TRBJ1-1 TRBV18 TGTGCCAGCTCACTCGAGGGTAGCAGGACTGAAGCTTTCTTT CASSLEGSRTEAFF
. . 15 TRBJ2-1 TRBV7-2 TGTGCCAGCAGAGCCAGCGGCGGGGGCCTCCGTGAGCAGTTCTTC CASRASGGGLREQFF
. . 15 TRBJ2-7 TRBV6-5 TGTGCCAGCAGTTACGACCCCGACAGCAATTACGAGCAGTACTTC CASSYDPDSNYEQYF
TRBD1 . 12 TRBJ1-1 TRBV10-3 TGTGCCATCAGAGAGACAGGGCCTGAAGCTTTCTTT CAIRETGPEAFF
. . 15 TRBJ2-5 TRBV11-2 TGTGCCAGCAGCTCGGGACACACTACGGGGGAGACCCAGTACTTC CASSSGHTTGETQYF
. . 16 TRBJ1-5 TRBV4-2 TGTGCCAGCAGCCAAGATGCGGGTAGAACTCGGCAGCCCCAGCATTTT CASSQDAGRTRQPQHF
TRBD1 . 16 TRBJ1-1 TRBV19 TGTGCCAGTAGTATACGAAGGGACAGGAGTGACACTGAAGCTTTCTTT CASSIRRDRSDTEAFF
. . 13 TRBJ1-5 TRBV27 TGTGCCAGCAGCTACTCCAGCAATCAGCCCCAGCATTTT CASSYSSNQPQHF